The 15 T cell receptor beta chains presented below share a single source sample, sequenced in a study of blood T cell repertoires in COVID-19. The data were produced by immunoSEQ multiplex PCR, yet TCRdb's version contains in-frame clones alone and is incomplete. The sample lists around 240,000 clones, around 86% seen once, with around 2.9% in the top ten. Sequencing was done on a sample of peripheral blood. Receptor source: a woman in her 30s who had recovered from COVID-19.

This chain joins TRBV10-1 and TRBJ1-5; TRBD1 is a possible D gene (5 bases). The CDR3 extends over 16 amino acids. Germline V gene sequence: CDR1 WNHNN, CDR2 SYGVQD (reference sequence). V was pared by 0 bases and J by 2 bases, with 11 bases between. The CDR3 region is CASSESNRIRNQPQHF. As DNA, the CDR3 is TGCGCCAGCAGTGAGTCGAACAGGATCCGCAATCAGCCCCAGCATTTT.

This clone was counted a few times. The chain combines TRBV6-4 with TRBJ2-1; TRBD2 aligns across 8 bases. V lost 0 bases to trimming and J lost 4 bases; unmatched junction nucleotides: 2. The CDR3 is 15 amino acids. Germline CDR1 is MRHNA and CDR2 is SNTAGT. This CDR3 is CASSDSSGDYNEQFF. DNA for the CDR3: TGTGCCAGCAGTGACTCTAGCGGGGATTACAATGAGCAGTTCTTC.

The CDR3: CASSFERGAPQETQYF. For the CDR3, the DNA is TGTGCCAGCAGCTTCGAGCGGGGTGCACCTCAAGAGACCCAGTACTTC. The chain is built from TRBV7-6 and TRBJ2-5, with 7 positions matching TRBD2. This CDR3 region has 16 residues. Losses at the gene ends were 3 bases for V and 2 bases for J; bases not matched to a gene: 9. Germline V gene sequence: CDR1 SGHVS, CDR2 FNYEAQ.

This chain uses TRBV9 with TRBJ2-3, with 8 nucleotides matching TRBD2. The J segment lost 2 bases and the V segment lost 4 bases, leaving 6 bases of the junction unmatched. Germline CDR1 and CDR2: SGDLS and YYNGEE. This CDR3 region has 15 residues. The CDR3 here is CASSSSGGLTDTQYF. As DNA, the CDR3 is TGTGCCAGCAGCTCGAGCGGGGGCCTCACAGATACGCAGTATTTT.

The V call is TRBV6-7, the J call TRBJ1-2; D possibly corresponds to TRBD1 (6 bases). TRBV6-7 is classed as an ORF, of uncertain function. The CDR3 has 17 residues. The germline V and J ends were trimmed by 5 bases and 4 bases, with 23 bases remaining between them. This CDR3 reads CASSLGVHHRETYGYTF. CDR3 sequence (DNA): TGTGCCAGCAGTCTCGGTGTCCATCACAGGGAGACCTATGGCTACACCTTC.

Only one count was recorded for this clone. J is TRBJ1-3 and V is TRBV18, with 7 bases aligning to TRBD1. With V trimmed by 1 base and J by 4 bases, 7 bases remained unmatched. The CDR3 length is 16 residues. Per germline, CDR1 KGHSH and CDR2 LQKENI. CDR3 nucleotides: TGTGCCAGCTCACCACGAGACAGGGTAGCAGGAAACACCATATATTTT. Amino acid sequence: CASSPRDRVAGNTIYF.

The chain employs TRBV21-1 and TRBJ1-1; the table's D call, TRBD1, has no DNA check behind it. TRBV21-1 is shown as a pseudogene. This CDR3 has 18 amino acids. In DNA form, the CDR3 reads TGTGCCAGCAGCAAAGGTGGACAGGGAGGAAAGTGGATCACTGAAGCTTTCTTT. Its protein is CASSKGGQGGKWITEAFF.

V and J are TRBV19 and TRBJ2-7; TRBD2 aligns across 12 bases. J gave up 2 bases and V 3 bases, and 8 bases lay outside the gene matches. CDR3 length equals 17 residues. Germline-derived CDR1 and CDR2 are LNHDA and SQIVND (reference sequence). The CDR3 bases are TGTGCCAGTAGTATCCTGACTAGCGGGGGTGCGGCCTACGAGCAGTACTTC. Amino acid sequence: CASSILTSGGAAYEQYF.

This chain links TRBV5-1 with TRBJ2-1, with D possibly being TRBD1 (6 bases). V lost 5 bases to trimming and J lost 6 bases, with 15 bases between them. The germline gives CDR1 SGHRS, CDR2 YFSETQ. This CDR3 region has 14 residues. The DNA of the CDR3 is TGCGCCAGCAGGTCTACAGGGCCCGCCAATGAGCAGTTCTTC. It codes for CASRSTGPANEQFF.

The sample holds one count of this clone. The chain is built from TRBV4-3 and TRBJ1-2; 10 nucleotides line up with TRBD1. V lost 1 base and J lost 8; bases outside the gene matches: 4. The CDR3 runs to 14 residues. CDR1 LGHNA and CDR2 YSLEER come from the germline V gene. The CDR3, as DNA: TGCGCCAGCAGCCAAGTTGGGACAGGGGCCGGCTACACCTTC. Translation gives CASSQVGTGAGYTF.

In regard to this clone: The same CDR3 can be traced to other DNA sequences in this sample. This chain links TRBV4-3 with TRBJ1-5; a possible D gene is TRBD1 (6 bases). The ends were cut back, 0 bases at V and 7 bases at J, with 7 bases in the middle. The CDR3 spans 13 residues. Germline V gene sequence: CDR1 LGHNA, CDR2 YSLEER. CDR3 amino acids: CASSQERGQPQHF. CDR3 DNA sequence: TGCGCCAGCAGCCAAGAGAGGGGGCAGCCCCAGCATTTT.

This chain connects TRBV5-5 to TRBJ1-4, with 9 bases aligning to TRBD1. The CDR3 totals 15 residues. Germline CDR1 is SGHKS and CDR2 is YYEKEE (reference sequence). The trim removed 3 bases at V and 8 bases at J, leaving 8 bases unmatched. CDR3 nucleotide sequence: TGTGCCAGCAGCTCCGGACAGGGGCGGCCCGAAAAACTGTTTTTT. Translated, it gives CASSSGQGRPEKLFF.

The rearrangement links TRBV3-1 (or the pseudogene TRBV3-2) to TRBJ2-5; the D is unclear. The CDR3 sequence is 15 residues long. V lost 4 bases and J lost 4, with 16 bases in between. Germline V gives CDR1 LGHDT, CDR2 YNNKEL (reference sequence). The CDR3 loop is CASSRLTEPGETQYF. CDR3 nucleotides: TGTGCCAGCAGCCGATTGACGGAACCGGGAGAGACCCAGTACTTC.

This clone was counted once. The V gene is TRBV4-2, the J gene TRBJ2-7; 9 positions agree with TRBD1. Germline V CDR1 and CDR2: LGHNA, YNFKEQ. With 5 bases clipped from V and 2 bases from J, the junction kept 7 bases outside the gene matches. There are 15 residues in the CDR3. CDR3 residues: CASSARGQGPYEQYF. The CDR3 DNA sequence: TGTGCCAGCAGCGCCCGGGGACAGGGCCCCTACGAGCAGTACTTC.

This chain links TRBV25-1 with TRBJ1-5; possibly TRBD1 for D (5 bases). The CDR3 sequence is 13 residues long. Trimming cost V 5 bases and J 5 bases, with 10 bases left between them. The germline V gene encodes CDR1 MGHDK and CDR2 SYGVNS. The CDR3 here is CASSIGGDQPQHF. The CDR3 DNA reads TGTGCCAGCAGTATCGGGGGGGATCAGCCCCAGCATTTT.